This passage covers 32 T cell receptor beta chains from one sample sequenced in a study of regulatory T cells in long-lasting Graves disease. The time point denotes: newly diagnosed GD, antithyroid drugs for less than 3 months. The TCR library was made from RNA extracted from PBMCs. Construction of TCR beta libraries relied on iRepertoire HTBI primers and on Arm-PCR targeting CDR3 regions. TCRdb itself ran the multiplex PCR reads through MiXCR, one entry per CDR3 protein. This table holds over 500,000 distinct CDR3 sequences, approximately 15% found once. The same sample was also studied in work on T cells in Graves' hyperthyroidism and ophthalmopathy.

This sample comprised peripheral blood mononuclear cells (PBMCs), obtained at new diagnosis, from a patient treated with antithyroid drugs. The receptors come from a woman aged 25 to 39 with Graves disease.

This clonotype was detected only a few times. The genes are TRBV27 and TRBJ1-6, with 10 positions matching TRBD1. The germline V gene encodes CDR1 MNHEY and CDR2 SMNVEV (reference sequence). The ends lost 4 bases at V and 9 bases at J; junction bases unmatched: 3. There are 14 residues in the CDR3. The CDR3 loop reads CASSWDRGSSPLHF. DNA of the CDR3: TGTGCCAGCAGTTGGGACAGGGGAAGTTCACCCCTCCACTTT.

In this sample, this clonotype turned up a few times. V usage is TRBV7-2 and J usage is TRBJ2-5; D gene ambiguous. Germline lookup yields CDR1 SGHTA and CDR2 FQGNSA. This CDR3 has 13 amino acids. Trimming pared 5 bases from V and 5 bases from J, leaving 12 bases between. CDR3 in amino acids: CASSPARRETQYF. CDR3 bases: TGTGCCAGCAGCCCAGCGCGTAGGGAGACCCAGTACTTC.

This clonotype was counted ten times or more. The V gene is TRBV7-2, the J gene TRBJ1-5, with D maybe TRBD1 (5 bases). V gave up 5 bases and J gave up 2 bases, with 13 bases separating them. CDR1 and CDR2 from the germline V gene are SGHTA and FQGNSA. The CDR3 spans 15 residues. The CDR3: CASSRQGGGNQPQHF. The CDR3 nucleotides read TGTGCCAGCAGCCGCCAGGGCGGAGGCAATCAGCCCCAGCATTTT.

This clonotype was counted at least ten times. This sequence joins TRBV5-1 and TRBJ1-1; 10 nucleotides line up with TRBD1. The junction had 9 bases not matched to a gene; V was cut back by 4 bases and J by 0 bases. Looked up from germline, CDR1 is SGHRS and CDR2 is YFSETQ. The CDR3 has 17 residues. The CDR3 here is CASSPPGTGALNTEAFF. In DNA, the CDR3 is TGCGCCAGCAGCCCGCCCGGGACAGGGGCGTTGAACACTGAAGCTTTCTTT.

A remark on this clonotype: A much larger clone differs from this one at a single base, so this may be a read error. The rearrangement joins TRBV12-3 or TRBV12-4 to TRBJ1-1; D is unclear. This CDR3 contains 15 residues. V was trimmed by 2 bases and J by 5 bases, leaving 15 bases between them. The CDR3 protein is CASSLSTTGRTEAFF. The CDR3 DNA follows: TGTGCCAGCAGTTTATCGACCACCGGAAGGACTGAAGCTTTCTTT.

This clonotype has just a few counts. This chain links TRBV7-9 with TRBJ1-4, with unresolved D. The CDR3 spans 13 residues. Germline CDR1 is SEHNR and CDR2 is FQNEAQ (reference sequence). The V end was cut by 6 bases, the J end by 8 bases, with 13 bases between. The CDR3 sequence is CASSQDRQEKLFF. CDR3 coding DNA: TGTGCCAGCAGTCAGGACCGGCAAGAAAAACTGTTTTTT.

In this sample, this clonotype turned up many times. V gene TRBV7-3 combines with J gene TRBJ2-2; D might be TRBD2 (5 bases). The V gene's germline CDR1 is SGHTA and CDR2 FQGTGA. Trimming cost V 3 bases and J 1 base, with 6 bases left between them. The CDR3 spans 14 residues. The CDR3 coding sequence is TGTGCCAGCAGCTTCGGGGAGAACACCGGGGAGCTGTTTTTT. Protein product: CASSFGENTGELFF. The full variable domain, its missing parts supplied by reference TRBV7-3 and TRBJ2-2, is GAGVSQTPSNKVTEKGKYVELRCDPISGHTALYWYRQSLGQGPEFLIYFQGTGAADDSGLPNDRFFAVRPEGSVSTLKIQRTERGDSAVYLCASSFGENTGELFFGEGSRLTVL.

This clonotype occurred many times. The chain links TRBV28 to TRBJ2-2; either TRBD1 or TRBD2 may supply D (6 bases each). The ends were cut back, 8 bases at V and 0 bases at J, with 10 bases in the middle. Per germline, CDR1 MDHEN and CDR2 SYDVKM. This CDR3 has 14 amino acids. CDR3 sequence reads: CASRGGTNTGELFF. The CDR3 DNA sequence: TGTGCCAGCCGAGGGGGGACGAACACCGGGGAGCTGTTTTTT.

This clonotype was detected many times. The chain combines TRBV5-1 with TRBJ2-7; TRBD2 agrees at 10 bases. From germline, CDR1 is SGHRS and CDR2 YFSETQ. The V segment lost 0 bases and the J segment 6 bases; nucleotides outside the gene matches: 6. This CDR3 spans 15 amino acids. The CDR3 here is CASSLVSSGSTEQYF. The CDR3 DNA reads TGCGCCAGCAGCTTGGTGTCTAGCGGGAGCACCGAGCAGTACTTC.

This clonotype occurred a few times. The CDR3: CASSVTGGEKLFF. In nucleotides, the CDR3 is TGCGCCAGCAGCGTGACAGGAGGCGAAAAACTGTTTTTT. This chain uses TRBV5-1 with TRBJ1-4, with D possibly matching TRBD1 (6 bases). The CDR3 contains 13 residues. Deletions cut 4 bases from V and 8 bases from J, with 12 bases between. Germline CDR1 SGHRS, CDR2 YFSETQ. Full variable domain (missing parts from reference TRBV5-1 and TRBJ1-4): KAGVTQTPRYLIKTRGQQVTLSCSPISGHRSVSWYQQTPGQGLQFLFEYFSETQRNKGNFPGRFSGRQFSNSRSEMNVSTLELGDSALYLCASSVTGGEKLFFGSGTQLSVL.

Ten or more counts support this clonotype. The CDR3 DNA follows: TGTGCCGCGCCACGGCCATTTTCAGCCTTCACAGATACGCAGTATTTT. Its protein product is CAAPRPFSAFTDTQYF. The rearrangement links TRBV24-1 to TRBJ2-3; no definite D call. Trimming removed 12 bases at V and 2 bases at J, with 23 bases between. The CDR3 runs 16 residues. Germline CDR1 is KGHDR and CDR2 is SFDVKD.

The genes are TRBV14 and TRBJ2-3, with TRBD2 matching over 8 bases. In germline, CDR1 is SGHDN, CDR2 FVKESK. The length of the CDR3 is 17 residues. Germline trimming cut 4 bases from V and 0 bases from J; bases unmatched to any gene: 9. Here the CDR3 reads CASSPRLASTSTDTQYF. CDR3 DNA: TGTGCCAGCAGCCCCCGACTAGCGAGTACTAGCACAGATACGCAGTATTTT.

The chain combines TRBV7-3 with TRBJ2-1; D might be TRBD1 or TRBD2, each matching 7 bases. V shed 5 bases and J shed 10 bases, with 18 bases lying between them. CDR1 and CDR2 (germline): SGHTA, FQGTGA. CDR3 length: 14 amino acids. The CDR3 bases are TGTGCCAGCAGCAAGGGGGAGGGGGCTGGGGAGCAGTTCTTC. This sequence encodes CASSKGEGAGEQFF.

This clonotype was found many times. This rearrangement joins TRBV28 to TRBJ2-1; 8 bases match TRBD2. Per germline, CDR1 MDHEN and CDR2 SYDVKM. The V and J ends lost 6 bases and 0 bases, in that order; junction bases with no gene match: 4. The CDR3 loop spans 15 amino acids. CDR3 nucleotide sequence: TGTGCCAGCAGACCTAGCGGGTTCTCCTACAATGAGCAGTTCTTC. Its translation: CASRPSGFSYNEQFF.

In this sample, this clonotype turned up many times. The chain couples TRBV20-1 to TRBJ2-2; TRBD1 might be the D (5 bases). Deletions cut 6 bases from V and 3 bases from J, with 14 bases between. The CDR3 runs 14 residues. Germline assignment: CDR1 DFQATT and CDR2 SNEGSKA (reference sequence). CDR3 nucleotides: TGCAGTGCCCTTGACAGTGTAGACACCGGGGAGCTGTTTTTT. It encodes CSALDSVDTGELFF.

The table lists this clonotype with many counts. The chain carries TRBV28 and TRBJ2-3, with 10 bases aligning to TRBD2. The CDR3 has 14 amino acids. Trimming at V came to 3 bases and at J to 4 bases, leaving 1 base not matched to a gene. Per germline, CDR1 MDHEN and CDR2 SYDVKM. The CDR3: CASSLSGRADTQYF. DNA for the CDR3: TGTGCCAGCAGTTTGAGCGGGAGGGCAGATACGCAGTATTTT.

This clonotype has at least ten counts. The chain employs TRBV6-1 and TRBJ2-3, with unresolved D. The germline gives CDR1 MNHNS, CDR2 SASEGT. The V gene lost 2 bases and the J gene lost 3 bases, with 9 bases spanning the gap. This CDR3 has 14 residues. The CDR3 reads CASSERGITDTQYF. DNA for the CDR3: TGTGCCAGCAGTGAACGTGGGATTACAGATACGCAGTATTTT.

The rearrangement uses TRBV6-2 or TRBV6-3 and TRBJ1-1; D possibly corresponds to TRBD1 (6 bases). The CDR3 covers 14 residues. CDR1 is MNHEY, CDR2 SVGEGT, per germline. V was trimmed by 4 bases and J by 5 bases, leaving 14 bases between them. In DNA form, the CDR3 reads TGTGCCAGCAGTTTACAGGGTCCTAGGACTGAAGCTTTCTTT. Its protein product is CASSLQGPRTEAFF.

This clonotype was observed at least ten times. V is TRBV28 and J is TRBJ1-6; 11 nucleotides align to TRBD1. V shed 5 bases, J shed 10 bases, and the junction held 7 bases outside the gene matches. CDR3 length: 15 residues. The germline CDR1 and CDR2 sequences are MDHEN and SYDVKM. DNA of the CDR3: TGTGCCAGCAGTGTTGGACAGGGGGCCGAGTCACCCCTCCACTTT. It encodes CASSVGQGAESPLHF. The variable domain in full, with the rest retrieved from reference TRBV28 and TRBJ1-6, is DVKVTQSSRYLVKRTGEKVFLECVQDMDHENMFWYRQDPGLGLRLIYFSYDVKMKEKGDIPEGYSVSREKKERFSLILESASTNQTSMYLCASSVGQGAESPLHFGNGTRLTVT.

CDR3 loop: CASSLVRRGYNYGYTF. The CDR3 DNA reads as TGTGCCAGCAGCTTAGTAAGGCGGGGTTACAACTATGGCTACACCTTC. V and J are TRBV7-9 and TRBJ1-2, with D hard to call. The CDR3 is 16 amino acids. Trimming took 1 base from V and 2 from J, leaving 14 bases between them. Per the germline V gene, CDR1 is SEHNR and CDR2 is FQNEAQ (reference sequence).

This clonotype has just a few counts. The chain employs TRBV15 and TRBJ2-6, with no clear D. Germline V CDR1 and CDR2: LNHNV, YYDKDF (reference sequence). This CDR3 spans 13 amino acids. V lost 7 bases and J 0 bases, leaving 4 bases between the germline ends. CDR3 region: CATIDSGANVLTF. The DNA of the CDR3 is TGTGCCACCATCGACTCTGGGGCCAACGTCCTGACTTTC.

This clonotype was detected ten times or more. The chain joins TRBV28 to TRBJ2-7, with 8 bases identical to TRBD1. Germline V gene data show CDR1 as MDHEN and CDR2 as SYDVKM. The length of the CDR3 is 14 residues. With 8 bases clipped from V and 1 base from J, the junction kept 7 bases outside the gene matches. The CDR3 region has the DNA TGTGCCAGCGGGGCGACAGGGGTTTCCTACGAGCAGTACTTC. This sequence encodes CASGATGVSYEQYF.

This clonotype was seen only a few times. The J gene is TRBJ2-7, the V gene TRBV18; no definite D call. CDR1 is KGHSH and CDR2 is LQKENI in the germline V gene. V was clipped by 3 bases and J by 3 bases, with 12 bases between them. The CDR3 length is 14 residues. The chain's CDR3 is CASSPASTSYEQYF. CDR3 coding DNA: TGTGCCAGCTCACCGGCAAGTACGAGCTACGAGCAGTACTTC.

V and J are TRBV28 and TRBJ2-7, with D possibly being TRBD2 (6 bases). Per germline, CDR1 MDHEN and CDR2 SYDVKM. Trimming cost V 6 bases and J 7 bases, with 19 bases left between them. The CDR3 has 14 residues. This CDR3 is CASREWTRGGEQYF. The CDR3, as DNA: TGTGCCAGCAGGGAATGGACACGGGGAGGAGAGCAGTACTTC.

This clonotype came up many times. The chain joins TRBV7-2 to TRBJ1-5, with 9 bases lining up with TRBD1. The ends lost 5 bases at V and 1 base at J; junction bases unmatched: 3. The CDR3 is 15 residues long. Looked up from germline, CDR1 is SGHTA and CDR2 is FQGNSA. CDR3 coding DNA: TGTGCCAGCAGCAGGGGACAGGGAAGCAATCAGCCCCAGCATTTT. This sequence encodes CASSRGQGSNQPQHF.

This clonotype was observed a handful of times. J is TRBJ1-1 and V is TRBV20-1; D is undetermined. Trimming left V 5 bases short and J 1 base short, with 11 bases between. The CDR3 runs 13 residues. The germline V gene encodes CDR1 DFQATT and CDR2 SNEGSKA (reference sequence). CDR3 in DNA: TGCAGTGCTCCGGGCTCCCCGAACACTGAAGCTTTCTTT. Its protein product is CSAPGSPNTEAFF.

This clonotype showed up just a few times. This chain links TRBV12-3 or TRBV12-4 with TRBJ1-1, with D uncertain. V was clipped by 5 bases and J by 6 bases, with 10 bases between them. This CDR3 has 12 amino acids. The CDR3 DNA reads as TGTGCCAGCAGTCAGCCCGACTCTGAAGCTTTCTTT. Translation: CASSQPDSEAFF.

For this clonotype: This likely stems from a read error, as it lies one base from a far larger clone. CDR3 sequence reads: CASSFGRAGDEQYF. The DNA of the CDR3 is TGTGCCAGCAGTTTCGGCAGGGCGGGCGACGAGCAGTACTTC. The chain couples TRBV28 to TRBJ2-7, with D perhaps TRBD1 or TRBD2 (5 bases each). The CDR3 is made up of 14 amino acids. The germline V gene encodes CDR1 MDHEN and CDR2 SYDVKM. The V gene lost 3 bases and the J gene lost 5 bases, with 14 bases spanning the gap.

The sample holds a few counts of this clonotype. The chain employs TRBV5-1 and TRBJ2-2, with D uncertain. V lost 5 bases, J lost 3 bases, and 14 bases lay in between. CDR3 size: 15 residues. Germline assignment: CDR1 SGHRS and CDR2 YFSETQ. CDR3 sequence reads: CASRGQPLDTGELFF. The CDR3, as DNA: TGCGCCAGCAGAGGTCAGCCCCTTGACACCGGGGAGCTGTTTTTT.

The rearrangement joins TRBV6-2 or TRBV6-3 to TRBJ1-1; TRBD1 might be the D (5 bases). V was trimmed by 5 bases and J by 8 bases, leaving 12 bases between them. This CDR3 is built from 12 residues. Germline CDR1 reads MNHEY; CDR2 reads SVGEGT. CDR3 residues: CASSDRGFEAFF. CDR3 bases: TGTGCCAGCAGTGACCGGGGGTTCGAAGCTTTCTTT.

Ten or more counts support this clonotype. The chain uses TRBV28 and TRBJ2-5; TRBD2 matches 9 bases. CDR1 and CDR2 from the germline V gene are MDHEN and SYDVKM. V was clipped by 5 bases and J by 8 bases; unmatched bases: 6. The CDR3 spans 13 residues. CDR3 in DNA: TGTGCCAGCAGTGCGGGAGGGCCGGTTACCCAGTACTTC. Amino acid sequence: CASSAGGPVTQYF.

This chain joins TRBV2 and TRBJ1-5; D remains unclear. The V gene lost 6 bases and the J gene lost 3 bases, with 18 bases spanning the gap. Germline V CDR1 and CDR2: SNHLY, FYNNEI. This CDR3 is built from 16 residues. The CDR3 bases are TGTGCCAGCAGCCTATCTCGAGGGAGCTACAATCAGCCCCAGCATTTT. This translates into CASSLSRGSYNQPQHF.